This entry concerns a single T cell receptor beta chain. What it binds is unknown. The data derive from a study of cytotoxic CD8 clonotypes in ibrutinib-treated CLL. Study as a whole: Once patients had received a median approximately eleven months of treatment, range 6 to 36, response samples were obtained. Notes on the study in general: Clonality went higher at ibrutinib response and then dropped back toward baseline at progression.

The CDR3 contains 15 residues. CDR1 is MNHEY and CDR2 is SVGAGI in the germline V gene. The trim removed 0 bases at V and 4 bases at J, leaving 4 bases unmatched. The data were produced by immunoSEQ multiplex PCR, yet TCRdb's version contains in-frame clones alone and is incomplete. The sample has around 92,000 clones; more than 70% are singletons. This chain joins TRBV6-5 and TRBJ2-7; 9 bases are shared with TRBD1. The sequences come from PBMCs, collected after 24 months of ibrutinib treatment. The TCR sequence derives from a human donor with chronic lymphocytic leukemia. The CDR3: CASSYSGTGSYEQYF. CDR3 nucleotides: TGTGCCAGCAGTTACTCAGGGACAGGGTCTTACGAGCAGTACTTC.